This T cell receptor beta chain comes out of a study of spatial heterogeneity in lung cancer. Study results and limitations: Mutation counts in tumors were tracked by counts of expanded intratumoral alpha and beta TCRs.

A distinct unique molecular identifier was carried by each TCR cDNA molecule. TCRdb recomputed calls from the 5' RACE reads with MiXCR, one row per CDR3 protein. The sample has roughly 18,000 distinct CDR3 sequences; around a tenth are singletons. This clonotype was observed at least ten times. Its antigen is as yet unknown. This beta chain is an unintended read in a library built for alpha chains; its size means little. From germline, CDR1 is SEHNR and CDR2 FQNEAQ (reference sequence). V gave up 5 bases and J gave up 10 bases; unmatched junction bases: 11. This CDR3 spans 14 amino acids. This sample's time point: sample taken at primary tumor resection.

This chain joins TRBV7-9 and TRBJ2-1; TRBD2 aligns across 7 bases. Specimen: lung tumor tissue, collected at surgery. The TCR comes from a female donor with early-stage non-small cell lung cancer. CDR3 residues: CASSGLAVDTEQFF. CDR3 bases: TGTGCCAGCAGCGGGCTAGCGGTGGACACCGAGCAGTTCTTC. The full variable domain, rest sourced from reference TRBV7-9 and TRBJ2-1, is DTGVSQNPRHKITKRGQNVTFRCDPISEHNRLYWYRQTLGQGPEFLTYFQNEAQLEKSRLLSDRFSAERPKGSFSTLEIQRTEQGDSAMYLCASSGLAVDTEQFFGPGTRLTVL.